This T cell receptor (beta chain) was sequenced during a study of blood T cell repertoires in COVID-19. In the study overall: PBMCs, B-cell-depleted T cells, or T cells were the source of the cDNA or gDNA that made up the material.

Produced via immunoSEQ multiplex PCR; TCRdb's table is partial and in-frame only. Found here are 250,000 to 350,000 clones, more than 75% of them singletons; the top ten hold around 2.7%. Residents of over 20 US areas, aged about 18 to 89 years, made up the participants. Clinical histories supplied by participants themselves formed the basis of cohort assignment. This CDR3 has 15 amino acids. Germline CDR1 SGHTA, CDR2 FQGNSA. V was clipped by 6 bases and J by 3 bases; unmatched bases: 6. Input material: PBMCs or T cells enriched from blood (not recorded which). This sequence was found in a man in his 60s who had recovered from COVID-19. The V call is TRBV7-2, the J call TRBJ2-7; 12 bases map to TRBD2. CDR3 in DNA: TGTGCCAGCAGACCCAGACTAGCGGGGGTCTACGAGCAGTACTTC. Its protein product is CASRPRLAGVYEQYF.